Sequencing of this TCR beta chain was carried out in a study of T cells in tumors after PD-1 blockade. From germline, CDR1 is GTSNPN and CDR2 SVGIG (reference sequence). The V gene end was trimmed by 7 bases and the J gene end by 5 bases; junction bases not matched to a gene: 19. This CDR3 spans 16 amino acids. This clone was seen a single time. Libraries were prepared by immunoSEQ multiplex PCR; TCRdb keeps only in-frame clonotypes and omits some of them. The sample records around 60,000 clones, over 75% being singletons. The chain carries TRBV30 and TRBJ1-2; 7 nucleotides line up with TRBD1. Material: PBMCs, obtained before anti-PD-1 treatment. This clonotype was obtained from a human donor with basal cell carcinoma. The CDR3 region has the DNA TGTGCCTTGAACCCGGGACAGCCCTCTTCACGTTATGGCTACACCTTC. It encodes CALNPGQPSSRYGYTF.